One and the same sample provided the 3 T cell receptor beta chains below, sequenced in a study of cytomegalovirus exposure and HLA in healthy donors. PCR involved 60 Vbeta and 13 Jbeta primers. TCRdb's table, derived via immunoSEQ multiplex PCR, lists solely in-frame clones and lacks some. The sample shows about 160,000 clones, roughly 78% of them seen only once. The specimen was PBMCs. These receptors came from a man aged 40-49 years in good health and CMV-seropositive.

CDR3 residues: CASSHRDRVYEQYF. DNA for the CDR3: TGTGCCAGCAGCCACCGGGACAGGGTGTACGAGCAGTACTTC. The chain carries TRBV7-9 and TRBJ2-7; 9 positions match TRBD1. The CDR3 spans 14 residues. Per germline, CDR1 SEHNR and CDR2 FQNEAQ (reference sequence). The V and J ends lost 5 bases and 4 bases, in that order; junction bases with no gene match: 6. The whole variable domain, filled in from reference TRBV7-9 and TRBJ2-7, reads DTGVSQNPRHKITKRGQNVTFRCDPISEHNRLYWYRQTLGQGPEFLTYFQNEAQLEKSRLLSDRFSAERPKGSFSTLEIQRTEQGDSAMYLCASSHRDRVYEQYFGPGTRLTVT.

This clone showed up just a few times. The V and J genes are TRBV10-2 and TRBJ2-2, with D unclear. The V and J ends lost 2 bases and 2 bases respectively, with 6 bases between them. Germline V CDR1 and CDR2: WSHSY, SAAADI. The CDR3 covers 14 residues. The CDR3 DNA reads as TGCGCCAGCAGTGAGGTTCTAAACACCGGGGAGCTGTTTTTT. Translated: CASSEVLNTGELFF.

The V and J genes are TRBV4-3 and TRBJ1-4; D call uncertain. Germline V lookup: CDR1 LGHNA, CDR2 YSLEER. Trimming pared 1 base from V and 10 bases from J, leaving 10 bases between. The CDR3 spans 13 residues. The CDR3 region has the DNA TGCGCCAGCAGCCAAGGGGAGGCGGGAAAACTGTTTTTT. It specifies CASSQGEAGKLFF.